This T cell receptor (beta chain) derives from a study of OX40 agonist ivuxolimab in advanced cancers. In the study overall: Recorded diagnoses for dose-escalation patients were hepatocellular carcinoma, melanoma, renal cell or head and neck cancer. Study outcomes and limitations: In CD8+ T cells, expanded clones were on average more numerous than in CD4+.

This CDR3 comprises 16 residues. V gave up 5 bases and J gave up 4 bases; unmatched junction bases: 10. Looked up from germline, CDR1 is SEHNR and CDR2 is FQNEAQ (reference sequence). About this clone: Its antigen is not identified.

Exclusion of a patient followed from autoimmune disease history or systemic immunosuppression. This table comes from immunoSEQ multiplex PCR, and its TCRdb copy is limited to in-frame clones, with some not included. Of approximately 28,000 clones in the sample, roughly 80% were seen once. The sample here was CD4+ or CD8+ T cells sorted from blood, taken in a trial of the OX40 agonist ivuxolimab. This TCR was sampled from an adult with an advanced solid tumor such as melanoma, head and neck, liver or kidney cancer. The V gene is TRBV7-9, the J gene TRBJ2-7; the match to TRBD1 covers 11 bases. CDR3 sequence (DNA): TGTGCCAGCAGCCCACCTTCCGGGACAGGGGGTTACGAGCAGTACTTC. Residues: CASSPPSGTGGYEQYF. Variable domain in full (rest from reference TRBV7-9 and TRBJ2-7): DTGVSQNPRHKITKRGQNVTFRCDPISEHNRLYWYRQTLGQGPEFLTYFQNEAQLEKSRLLSDRFSAERPKGSFSTLEIQRTEQGDSAMYLCASSPPSGTGGYEQYFGPGTRLTVT.